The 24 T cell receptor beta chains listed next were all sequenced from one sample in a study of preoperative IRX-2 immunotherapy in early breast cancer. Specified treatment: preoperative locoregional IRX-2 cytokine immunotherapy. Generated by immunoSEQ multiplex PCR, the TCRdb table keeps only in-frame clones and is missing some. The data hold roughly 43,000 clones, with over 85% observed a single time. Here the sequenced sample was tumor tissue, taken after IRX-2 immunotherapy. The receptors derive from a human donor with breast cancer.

The CDR3: CASSLSSRGDSTGELFF. Here the CDR3 DNA reads TGTGCCAGCAGCTTAAGCTCGCGCGGAGACTCCACCGGGGAGCTGTTTTTT. This chain connects TRBV7-3 to TRBJ2-2, with D unclear. Germline lookup yields CDR1 SGHTA and CDR2 FQGTGA. The CDR3 covers 17 residues. The ends were cut back, 1 base at V and 4 bases at J, with 16 bases in the middle.

This CDR3 reads CASSPDGLSDYGYTF. CDR3 sequence (DNA): TGTGCCAGCAGCCCGGACGGGCTGTCGGACTATGGCTACACCTTC. The chain couples TRBV5-5 to TRBJ1-2; D is unclear. In germline, CDR1 is SGHKS, CDR2 YYEKEE (reference sequence). Trimming shortened V by 4 bases and J by 3 bases, and 16 bases separated the two germline ends. This CDR3 region has 15 residues.

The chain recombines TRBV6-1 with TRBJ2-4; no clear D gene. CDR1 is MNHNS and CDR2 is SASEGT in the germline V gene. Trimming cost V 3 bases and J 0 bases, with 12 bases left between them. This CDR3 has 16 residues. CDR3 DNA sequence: TGTGCCAGCAGTGACCATGGGAACCTAGCCAAAAACATTCAGTACTTC. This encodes CASSDHGNLAKNIQYF.

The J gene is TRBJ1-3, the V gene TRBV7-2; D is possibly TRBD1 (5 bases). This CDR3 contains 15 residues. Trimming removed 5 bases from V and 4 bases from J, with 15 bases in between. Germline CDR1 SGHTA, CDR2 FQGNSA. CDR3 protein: CASSPHGRQGNTIYF. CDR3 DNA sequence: TGTGCCAGCAGCCCACATGGCCGACAGGGAAACACCATATATTTT. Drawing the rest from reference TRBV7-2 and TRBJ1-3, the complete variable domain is GAGVSQSPSNKVTEKGKDVELRCDPISGHTALYWYRQSLGQGLEFLIYFQGNSAPDKSGLPSDRFSAERTGGSVSTLTIQRTQQEDSAVYLCASSPHGRQGNTIYFGEGSWLTVV.

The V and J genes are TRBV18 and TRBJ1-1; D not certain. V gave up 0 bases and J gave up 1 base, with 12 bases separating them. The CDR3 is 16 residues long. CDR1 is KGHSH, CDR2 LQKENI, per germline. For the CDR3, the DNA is TGTGCCAGCTCACCACCGGTGGGAGTGAGGAACACTGAAGCTTTCTTT. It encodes CASSPPVGVRNTEAFF.

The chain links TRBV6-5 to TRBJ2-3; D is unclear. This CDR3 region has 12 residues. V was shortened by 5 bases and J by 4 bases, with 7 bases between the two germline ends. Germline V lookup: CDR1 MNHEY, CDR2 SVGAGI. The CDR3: CASSPAADTQYF. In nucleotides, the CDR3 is TGTGCCAGCAGTCCCGCTGCAGATACGCAGTATTTT.

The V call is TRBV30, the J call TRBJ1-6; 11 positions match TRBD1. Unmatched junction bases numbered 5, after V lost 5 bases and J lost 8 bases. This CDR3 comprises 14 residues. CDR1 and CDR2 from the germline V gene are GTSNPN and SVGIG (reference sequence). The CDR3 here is CAWGQGAQDSPLHF. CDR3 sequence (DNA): TGTGCCTGGGGACAGGGGGCTCAGGATTCACCCCTCCACTTT.

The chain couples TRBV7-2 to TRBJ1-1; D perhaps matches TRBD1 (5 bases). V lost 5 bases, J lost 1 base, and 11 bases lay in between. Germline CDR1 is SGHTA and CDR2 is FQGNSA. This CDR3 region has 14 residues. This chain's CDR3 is CASSLQGRNTEAFF. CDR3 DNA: TGTGCCAGCAGCCTCCAGGGTAGGAACACTGAAGCTTTCTTT.

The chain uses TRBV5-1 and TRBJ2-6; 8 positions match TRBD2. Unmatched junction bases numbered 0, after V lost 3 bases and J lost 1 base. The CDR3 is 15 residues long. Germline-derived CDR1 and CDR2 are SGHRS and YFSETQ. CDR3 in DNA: TGCGCCAGCAGCTCGGGGGGGTCTGGGGCCAACGTCCTGACTTTC. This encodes CASSSGGSGANVLTF.

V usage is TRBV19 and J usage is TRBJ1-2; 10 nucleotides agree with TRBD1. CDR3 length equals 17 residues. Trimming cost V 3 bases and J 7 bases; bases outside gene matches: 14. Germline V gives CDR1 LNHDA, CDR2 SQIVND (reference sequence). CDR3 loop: CASSIGLGTGVGRGYTF. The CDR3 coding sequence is TGTGCCAGTAGTATTGGCCTTGGGACAGGGGTAGGTCGTGGCTACACCTTC.

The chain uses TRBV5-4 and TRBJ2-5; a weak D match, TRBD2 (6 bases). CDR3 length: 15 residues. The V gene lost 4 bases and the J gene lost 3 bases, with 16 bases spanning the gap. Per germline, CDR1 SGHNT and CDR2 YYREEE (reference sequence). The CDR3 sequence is CASSPGSREKETQYF. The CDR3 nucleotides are TGTGCCAGCAGCCCCGGATCGCGGGAAAAAGAGACCCAGTACTTC.

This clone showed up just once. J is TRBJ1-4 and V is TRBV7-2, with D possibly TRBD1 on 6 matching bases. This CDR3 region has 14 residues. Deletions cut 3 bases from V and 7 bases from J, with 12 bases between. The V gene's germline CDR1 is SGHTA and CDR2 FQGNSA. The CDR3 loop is CASSLGGHGEKLFF. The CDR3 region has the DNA TGTGCCAGCAGCTTGGGGGGGCACGGTGAAAAACTGTTTTTT.

The CDR3 protein is CASSIRQDGEKLFF. In DNA, the CDR3 is TGTGCCAGTAGTATCCGACAGGATGGGGAAAAACTGTTTTTT. The chain carries TRBV19 and TRBJ1-4, with a weak D call TRBD1 (6 bases). The V end lost 3 bases, the J end lost 8 bases, and 13 bases lay between the germline ends. This CDR3 is built from 14 residues. Germline CDR1 LNHDA, CDR2 SQIVND (reference sequence).

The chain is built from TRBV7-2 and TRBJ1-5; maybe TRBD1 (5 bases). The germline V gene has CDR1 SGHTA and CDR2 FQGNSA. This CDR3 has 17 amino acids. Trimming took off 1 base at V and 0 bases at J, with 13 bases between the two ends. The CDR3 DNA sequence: TGTGCCAGCAGCTTAGTGGGTGGGGCCTATAGCAATCAGCCCCAGCATTTT. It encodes CASSLVGGAYSNQPQHF.

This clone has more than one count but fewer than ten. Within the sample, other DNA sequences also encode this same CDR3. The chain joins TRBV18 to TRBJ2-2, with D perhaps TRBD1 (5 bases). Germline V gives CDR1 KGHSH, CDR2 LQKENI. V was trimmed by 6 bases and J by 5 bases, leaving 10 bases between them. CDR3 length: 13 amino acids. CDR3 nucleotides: TGTGCCAGCTCCCAGTCAGGGACCGGGGAGCTGTTTTTT. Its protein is CASSQSGTGELFF.

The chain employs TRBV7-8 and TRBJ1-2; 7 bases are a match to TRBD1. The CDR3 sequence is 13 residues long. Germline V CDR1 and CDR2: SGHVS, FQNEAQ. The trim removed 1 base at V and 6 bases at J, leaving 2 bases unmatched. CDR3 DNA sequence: TGTGCCAGCAGCTTAGGGACAGGCGATGGCTACACCTTC. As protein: CASSLGTGDGYTF.

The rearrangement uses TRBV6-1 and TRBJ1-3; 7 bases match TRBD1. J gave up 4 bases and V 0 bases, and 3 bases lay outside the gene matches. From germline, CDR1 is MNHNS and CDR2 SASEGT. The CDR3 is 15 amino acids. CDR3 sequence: CASSEAGGGGNTIYF. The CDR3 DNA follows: TGTGCCAGCAGTGAAGCAGGGGGCGGCGGAAACACCATATATTTT.

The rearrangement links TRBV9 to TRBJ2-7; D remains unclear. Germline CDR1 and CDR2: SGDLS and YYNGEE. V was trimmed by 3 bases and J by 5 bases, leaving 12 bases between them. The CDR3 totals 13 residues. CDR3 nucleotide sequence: TGTGCCAGCAGCGAGGGCCTGGCTAACGAGCAGTACTTC. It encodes CASSEGLANEQYF. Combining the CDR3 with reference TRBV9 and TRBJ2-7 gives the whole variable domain DSGVTQTPKHLITATGQRVTLRCSPRSGDLSVYWYQQSLDQGLQFLIQYYNGEERAKGNILERFSAQQFPDLHSELNLSSLELGDSALYFCASSEGLANEQYFGPGTRLTVT.

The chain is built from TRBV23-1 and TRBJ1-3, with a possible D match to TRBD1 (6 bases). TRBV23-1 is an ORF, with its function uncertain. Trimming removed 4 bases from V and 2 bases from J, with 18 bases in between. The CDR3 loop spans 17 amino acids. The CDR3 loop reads CASSPDGGQDAGNTIYF. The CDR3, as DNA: TGCGCCAGCAGTCCGGACGGGGGCCAGGATGCTGGAAACACCATATATTTT.

CDR3 protein: CASSQGHGQANYGYTF. The CDR3, as DNA: TGTGCCAGCAGTCAAGGACACGGACAAGCTAACTATGGCTACACCTTC. The chain employs TRBV13 and TRBJ1-2; weak D call: TRBD1 (5 bases). This CDR3 region has 16 residues. The germline V and J ends were trimmed by 6 bases and 0 bases, with 17 bases remaining between them. Germline V lookup: CDR1 PRHDT, CDR2 FYEKMQ (reference sequence).

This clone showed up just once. The DNA of the CDR3 is TGTGCCAGCAGTGAAGTATGGCAGCAAGCTAACTATGGCTACACCTTC. It specifies CASSEVWQQANYGYTF. The chain combines TRBV6-1 with TRBJ1-2; D gene unclear. Germline-derived CDR1 and CDR2 are MNHNS and SASEGT. The CDR3 loop spans 16 amino acids. The V and J ends lost 1 base and 0 bases respectively, with 12 bases between them.

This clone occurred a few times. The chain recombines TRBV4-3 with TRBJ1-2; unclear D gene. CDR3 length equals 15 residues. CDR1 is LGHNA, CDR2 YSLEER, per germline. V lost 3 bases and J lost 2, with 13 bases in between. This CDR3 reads CASSHAQHRNYGYTF. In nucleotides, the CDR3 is TGCGCCAGCAGCCACGCCCAACATCGAAACTATGGCTACACCTTC.

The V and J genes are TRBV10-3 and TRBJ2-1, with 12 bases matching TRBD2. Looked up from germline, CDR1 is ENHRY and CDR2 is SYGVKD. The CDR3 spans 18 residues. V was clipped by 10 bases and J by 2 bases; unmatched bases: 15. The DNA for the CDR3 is TGTGCCAGTAAGAAGCCGGGACGGACTAGCGGGACCTACAATGAGCAGTTCTTC. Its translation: CASKKPGRTSGTYNEQFF.

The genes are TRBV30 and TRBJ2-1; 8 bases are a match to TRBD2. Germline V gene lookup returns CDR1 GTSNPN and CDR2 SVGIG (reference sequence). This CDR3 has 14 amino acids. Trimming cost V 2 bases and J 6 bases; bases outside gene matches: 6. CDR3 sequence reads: CAWSRGLGINEQFF. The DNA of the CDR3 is TGTGCCTGGAGTCGGGGACTAGGTATCAATGAGCAGTTCTTC. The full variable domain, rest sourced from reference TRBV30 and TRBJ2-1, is SQTIHQWPATLVQPVGSPLSLECTVEGTSNPNLYWYRQAAGRGLQLLFYSVGIGQISSEVPQNLSASRPQDRQFILSSKKLLLSDSGFYLCAWSRGLGINEQFFGPGTRLTVL.